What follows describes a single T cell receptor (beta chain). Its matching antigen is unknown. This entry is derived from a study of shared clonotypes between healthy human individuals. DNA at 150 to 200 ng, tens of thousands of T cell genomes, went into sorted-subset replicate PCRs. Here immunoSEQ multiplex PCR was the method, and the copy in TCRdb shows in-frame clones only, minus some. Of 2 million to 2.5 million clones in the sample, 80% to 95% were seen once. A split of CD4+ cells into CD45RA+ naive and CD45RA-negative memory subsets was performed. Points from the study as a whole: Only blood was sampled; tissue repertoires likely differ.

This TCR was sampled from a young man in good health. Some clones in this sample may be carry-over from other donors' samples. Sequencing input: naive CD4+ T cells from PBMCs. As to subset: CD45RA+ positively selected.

The CDR3 loop reads CASSLGTGDEQYF. The CDR3 bases are TGCGCCAGCAGCTTGGGGACGGGTGACGAGCAGTACTTC. The chain recombines TRBV5-1 with TRBJ2-5; D is ambiguous. The last part of the DNA fits TRBJ2-7 better; the J call may be wrong. The CDR3 is 13 amino acids. CDR1 is SGHRS and CDR2 is YFSETQ in the germline V gene.